This TCR beta chain originates from a study of blood T cell repertoires in COVID-19. Whole-study context: Spain, Italy and the United States supplied samples that represented acute and convalescent COVID-19. The cDNA or gDNA used as material had been derived from T cells, B-cell-depleted T cells, or PBMCs.

Authors' methods: Amplification of reference gene primers was used by the study to estimate nucleated cell counts. The repertoire was sequenced with immunoSEQ multiplex PCR; TCRdb's copy has only in-frame clones and lacks some. The D gene and trimming were derived from the DNA, and the V and J assignments and clone size from that table. This sample has 110,000 to 150,000 clones, with about 80% found just once. CDR1 and CDR2 from the germline V gene are MNHEY and SVGAGI. The CDR3 spans 12 residues. V was shortened by 0 bases and J by 8 bases, with 7 bases between the two germline ends. What was sequenced was peripheral blood. The origin of this receptor is a woman of 80 years or more with acute or convalescent COVID-19. V usage is TRBV6-5 and J usage is TRBJ1-1, with D unresolved. Written as DNA, the CDR3 is TGTGCCAGCAGTTACTCAGGAGGGGAAGCTTTCTTT. Translating gives CASSYSGGEAFF.